Shown below are 15 T cell receptor beta chains from a single sample sequenced in a study of blood T cell repertoires in COVID-19. Some clones are missing from TCRdb's copy, which holds only in-frame ones; the method was immunoSEQ multiplex PCR. The profile covers a few hundred thousand clones, with about 90% appearing a single time and under 1.3% taken by the ten largest. The material sequenced was PBMCs or T cells enriched from blood (not recorded which). The receptor set was obtained from a woman aged 25-40 years who had recovered from COVID-19.

V and J are TRBV30 and TRBJ1-2; no definite D call. The CDR3 is 13 residues long. Trimming removed 0 bases at V and 4 bases at J, with 9 bases between. In germline, CDR1 is GTSNPN, CDR2 SVGIG (reference sequence). The CDR3 DNA reads as TGTGCCTGGAGTGTGGTCAGACTCTATGGCTACACCTTC. It encodes CAWSVVRLYGYTF.

CDR3 bases: TGTGCCAGCAGCGTAGAACCACAGGGGGCTGGCACTGAAGCTTTCTTT. It codes for CASSVEPQGAGTEAFF. The V gene is TRBV9, the J gene TRBJ1-1; 9 bases map to TRBD1. Germline values: CDR1 SGDLS, CDR2 YYNGEE. The CDR3 spans 16 residues. J was trimmed by 4 bases and V by 0 bases; bases with no gene match: 7.

This chain joins TRBV28 and TRBJ2-1; TRBD2 is a possible D gene (6 bases). The CDR3 covers 17 residues. Germline lookup yields CDR1 MDHEN and CDR2 SYDVKM. Trimming stripped 7 bases from V and 3 bases from J, with 22 bases between. The CDR3 here is CASKFGDSSFFYNEQFF. DNA for the CDR3: TGTGCCAGCAAGTTTGGGGACTCCTCCTTTTTCTACAATGAGCAGTTCTTC.

The rearrangement joins TRBV27 to TRBJ2-7, with 7 positions matching TRBD2. V was clipped by 3 bases and J by 3 bases; unmatched bases: 5. This CDR3 has 14 amino acids. Germline CDR1 is MNHEY and CDR2 is SMNVEV (reference sequence). The CDR3 bases are TGTGCCAGCAGTTTCCGGGGGAGGGTCTACGAGCAGTACTTC. It translates to CASSFRGRVYEQYF.

This sequence joins TRBV5-1 and TRBJ1-1; TRBD1 agrees at 8 bases. V trimming: 4 bases; J trimming: 0 bases; junction bases outside the gene matches: 5. Germline CDR1 SGHRS, CDR2 YFSETQ. This CDR3 comprises 15 residues. This CDR3 is CASSPRTGMNTEAFF. CDR3 nucleotide sequence: TGCGCCAGCAGCCCTAGGACAGGGATGAACACTGAAGCTTTCTTT.

The rearrangement links TRBV6-5 to TRBJ2-5; D may be TRBD1 (6 bases). Germline V gene sequence: CDR1 MNHEY, CDR2 SVGAGI. V lost 0 bases and J lost 1, with 12 bases in between. This CDR3 is 16 amino acids long. The CDR3 DNA is TGTGCCAGCAGTTACTCGACGGGACACGGCCAAGAGACCCAGTACTTC. Protein sequence: CASSYSTGHGQETQYF.

The chain carries TRBV7-8 and TRBJ2-5; maybe TRBD2 (5 bases). V lost 5 bases and J 1 base, leaving 14 bases between the germline ends. The CDR3 has 15 amino acids. Germline V gene lookup returns CDR1 SGHVS and CDR2 FQNEAQ. The CDR3 region has the DNA TGTGCCAGCAGCCCCAACGGGGTAGGCCAAGAGACCCAGTACTTC. Its translation is CASSPNGVGQETQYF.

CDR3 sequence: CASTPDRSSYNEQFF. CDR3 DNA: TGTGCCAGTACCCCGGACAGGAGCTCCTACAATGAGCAGTTCTTC. The chain employs TRBV19 and TRBJ2-1, with 7 bases aligning to TRBD1. This CDR3 has 15 amino acids. Germline CDR1 and CDR2: LNHDA and SQIVND (reference sequence). Trimming cost V 7 bases and J 0 bases; bases outside gene matches: 6.

The chain is built from TRBV7-8 and TRBJ1-6; 9 bases map to TRBD1. The CDR3 runs 14 residues. The V and J ends lost 5 bases and 6 bases, in that order; junction bases with no gene match: 2. CDR1 is SGHVS and CDR2 is FQNEAQ in the germline V gene. This chain's CDR3 is CASSLQGANSPLHF. In DNA form, the CDR3 reads TGTGCCAGCAGCCTACAGGGGGCTAATTCACCCCTCCACTTT.

The V call is TRBV6-5, the J call TRBJ1-2, with D perhaps TRBD1 (5 bases). The germline gives CDR1 MNHEY, CDR2 SVGAGI. There are 12 residues in the CDR3. Trimming took off 8 bases at V and 4 bases at J, with 11 bases between the two ends. CDR3 region: CASGRGFYGYTF. The CDR3 DNA is TGTGCCAGCGGGCGGGGGTTCTATGGCTACACCTTC.

The V call is TRBV11-2, the J call TRBJ2-1; possible D gene TRBD1, 5 bases. Trimming stripped 1 base from V and 8 bases from J, with 12 bases between. The CDR3 is 14 residues long. Germline loops: CDR1 SGHAT, CDR2 FQNNGV. The CDR3 DNA is TGTGCCAGCAGCTTAGTATCAGGGTGGGATGAGCAGTTCTTC. Translated, it gives CASSLVSGWDEQFF.

The CDR3 DNA sequence: TGTGCCAGCAGCCCACCCTATGGAGGGAGAGCTTTCTTT. It yields the protein CASSPPYGGRAFF. The chain uses TRBV11-2 and TRBJ1-1; D gene unclear. The CDR3 runs 13 residues. With 5 bases removed from V and 10 bases from J, the gap between germline ends came to 17 bases. In germline, CDR1 is SGHAT, CDR2 FQNNGV.

This chain links TRBV7-9 with TRBJ1-5; D perhaps matches TRBD1 (5 bases). The CDR3 is 15 amino acids. From germline, CDR1 is SEHNR and CDR2 FQNEAQ (reference sequence). With 4 bases removed from V and 3 bases from J, the gap between germline ends came to 13 bases. The CDR3 reads CASSSGEADNQPQHF. CDR3 sequence (DNA): TGTGCCAGCAGCTCGGGGGAGGCGGACAATCAGCCCCAGCATTTT.

This chain joins TRBV2 and TRBJ2-1; 9 positions match TRBD2. The CDR3 has 15 amino acids. The germline gives CDR1 SNHLY, CDR2 FYNNEI. The J segment lost 3 bases and the V segment lost 6 bases, leaving 6 bases of the junction unmatched. The CDR3 is CASRELAGDYNEQFF. The CDR3 nucleotides are TGTGCCAGCAGGGAATTAGCGGGGGACTACAATGAGCAGTTCTTC.

V and J are TRBV27 and TRBJ2-3, with a tentative D call TRBD2 (7 bases). Germline V gene data show CDR1 as MNHEY and CDR2 as SMNVEV (reference sequence). Deletions cut 9 bases from V and 1 base from J, with 17 bases between. The CDR3 is 15 amino acids. The CDR3 DNA reads as TGTGCCAGTACCAAGGGGGGGTTTGGCACAGATACGCAGTATTTT. This codes for CASTKGGFGTDTQYF.